This note documents a single T cell receptor (beta chain) sequence. These data belong to a study of blood T cell repertoires in COVID-19. The overall study: Whether acute or convalescent, the COVID-19 samples came from the United States, Italy and Spain. In each case, the material was cDNA or gDNA derived from T cells, B-cell-depleted T cells, or PBMCs.

Per the original methods: By means of reference gene primer amplification, nucleated cell counts were estimated. Method: immunoSEQ multiplex PCR; TCRdb's copy keeps in-frame clones and lacks some. V, J and clone size were drawn from that table, and D and trimming were deduced from the DNA. The table shows under 250,000 clones, with around 85% occurring only once. This clonotype originated in a woman of 80 years or more with acute or convalescent COVID-19. The specimen was peripheral blood.

CDR3 region: CASSPRDSSYEQYF. CDR3 DNA: TGTGCCAGCAGCCCCAGGGACAGCTCCTACGAGCAGTACTTC. The gene calls are TRBV7-9 and TRBJ2-7; 7 nucleotides match TRBD1. The CDR3 runs 14 residues. The germline V gene encodes CDR1 SEHNR and CDR2 FQNEAQ (reference sequence). The V gene end was trimmed by 5 bases and the J gene end by 0 bases; junction bases not matched to a gene: 4.